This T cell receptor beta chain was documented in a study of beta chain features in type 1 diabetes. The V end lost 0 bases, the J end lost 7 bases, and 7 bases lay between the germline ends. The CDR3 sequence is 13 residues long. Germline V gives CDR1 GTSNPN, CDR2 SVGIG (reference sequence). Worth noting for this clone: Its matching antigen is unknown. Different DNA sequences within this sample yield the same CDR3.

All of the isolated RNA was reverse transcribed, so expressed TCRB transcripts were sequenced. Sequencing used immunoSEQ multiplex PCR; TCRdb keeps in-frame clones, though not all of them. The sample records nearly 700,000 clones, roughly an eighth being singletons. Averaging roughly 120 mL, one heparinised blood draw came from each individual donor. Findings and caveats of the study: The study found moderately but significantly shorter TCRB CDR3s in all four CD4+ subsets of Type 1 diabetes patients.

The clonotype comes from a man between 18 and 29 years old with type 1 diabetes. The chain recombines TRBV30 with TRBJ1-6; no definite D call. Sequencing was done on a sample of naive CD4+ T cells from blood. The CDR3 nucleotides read TGTGCCTGGAGTGTAGTTGGGAATTCACCCCTCCACTTT. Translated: CAWSVVGNSPLHF.